This TCR beta chain was identified in a study of T cell repertoires in cytomegalovirus infection. Study-wide background: CMV epitopes in the study were HLA-C-restricted (recently identified) and HLA-B-restricted (well studied).

MiXCR, applied by TCRdb to the reads, yields one record per CDR3 protein. Here the sample spans about 150,000 distinct CDR3 sequences, approximately 30% being singletons. Germline values: CDR1 SGHAT, CDR2 FQNNGV. The CDR3 has 15 residues. V dropped 5 bases and J dropped 1; count of bases not matched to a gene: 7. Remarks on this clonotype: Its antigen is undetermined.

Regarding the study as a whole: There were carriers of CMV plus the relevant HLA, and cumulative public TCR beta family frequency identified them. Ex vivo responses were dominated by HLA-C-restricted CMV-specific TCR beta clonotypes.

The chain carries TRBV11-2 and TRBJ2-5, with 7 nucleotides matching TRBD2. The clonotype originates from a human donor in good health (CMV status not recorded). Some clones in this sample may be carry-over from other donors' samples. Here the sequenced sample was CD8+ T cells from cultured PBMCs, taken from culture after CMV antigen stimulation. The CDR3 loop is CASSQVVAGQETQYF. DNA of the CDR3: TGTGCCAGCAGCCAGGTGGTAGCGGGCCAAGAGACCCAGTACTTC.